This is a list of T cell receptor beta chains from one sample in a study of CD8+ T cells in alopecia areata. Generated by immunoSEQ multiplex PCR, the TCRdb table keeps only in-frame clones and is missing some. This sample has 120,000 or so clones, with about 46% found just once. The sample comprised NKG2D-low CD8+ T cells sorted from blood. The receptor source for this set is a human donor with alopecia areata. CDR3s include the opening cysteine and the closing phenylalanine or tryptophan. The D gene is left open where the match is weak. Not every row has a clone size; where given, it reads once, few, many or a size class.

v_call	clone_size	d_call	j_call	cdr3_aa	cdr3_nt
TRBV7-9	few	.	TRBJ2-1	CASNRPTEEQFF	TGTGCCAGCAACCGTCCGACGGAAGAGCAGTTCTTC
TRBV29-1	few	.	TRBJ2-7	CSVEEANEQYF	TGCAGCGTTGAAGAGGCCAACGAGCAGTACTTC
TRBV7-9	medium-sized	.	TRBJ2-3	CASSHPQHQADTQYF	TGTGCCAGCAGCCACCCCCAGCACCAAGCGGATACGCAGTATTTT
TRBV29-1	few	.	TRBJ2-7	CSVVELHSYEQYF	TGCAGCGTTGTCGAGTTGCACAGCTACGAGCAGTACTTC
TRBV5-6	once	.	TRBJ2-3	CASSAGTLRTDTQYF	TGTGCCAGCAGCGCCGGGACATTACGCACAGATACGCAGTATTTT
TRBV9	.	.	TRBJ2-6	CASSSSGANVLTF	TGTGCCAGCAGCTCTTCGGGGGCCAACGTCCTGACTTTC
TRBV5-1	.	TRBD1	TRBJ2-7	CASSPGTDSPLEQYF	TGCGCCAGCAGCCCCGGGACAGACTCCCCCCTCGAGCAGTACTTC
TRBV27	few	TRBD1	TRBJ2-5	CASSFSTGVVETQYF	TGTGCCAGCAGTTTCTCAACAGGGGTCGTAGAGACCCAGTACTTC
TRBV7-2	.	TRBD1	TRBJ2-5	CASRAGGGETQYF	TGTGCCAGCAGAGCAGGGGGCGGGGAGACCCAGTACTTC
TRBV20-1	few	.	TRBJ1-2	CSATGGYTF	TGCAGTGCTACTGGCGGCTACACCTTC
TRBV5-1	.	.	TRBJ2-7	CASSPSTATYEQYF	TGCGCCAGCAGCCCATCAACTGCAACCTACGAGCAGTACTTC
TRBV9	.	.	TRBJ1-2	CASSVEAAGGYGYTF	TGTGCCAGCAGCGTAGAGGCCGCCGGGGGTTACGGCTACACCTTC
TRBV28	.	.	TRBJ2-1	CASSLGVAMLNEQFF	TGTGCCAGCAGCCTGGGGGTAGCGATGCTCAATGAGCAGTTCTTC
TRBV14	few	.	TRBJ1-2	CASSLGLYYGYTF	TGTGCCAGCAGCCTAGGTCTTTACTATGGCTACACCTTC
TRBV5-4	few	TRBD2	TRBJ2-3	CASSFWEGSTDTQYF	TGTGCCAGCAGCTTCTGGGAGGGCTCCACAGATACGCAGTATTTT
TRBV7-9	.	TRBD1	TRBJ1-1	CASSLGQGNTEAFF	TGTGCCAGCAGCTTAGGACAGGGGAACACTGAAGCTTTCTTT
TRBV27	.	.	TRBJ2-3	CASSSLSDTQYF	TGTGCCAGCAGTTCCCTATCAGATACGCAGTATTTT
TRBV29-1	few	TRBD1	TRBJ2-7	CSVDEWDSGTYEQYF	TGCAGCGTCGATGAATGGGACAGTGGGACCTACGAGCAGTACTTC
TRBV6-6	.	.	TRBJ2-5	CASSYGGRETQYF	TGTGCCAGCAGTTACGGGGGCCGGGAGACCCAGTACTTC
TRBV29-1	few	.	TRBJ2-3	CSVQYQDTQYF	TGCAGCGTTCAGTATCAAGATACGCAGTATTTT
TRBV2	few	TRBD1	TRBJ1-5	CASSPTGAVNQPQHF	TGTGCCAGCAGTCCGACAGGGGCGGTCAATCAGCCCCAGCATTTT
TRBV29-1	.	TRBD2	TRBJ2-3	CSIVPRREGADTQYF	TGCAGCATTGTCCCCCGGCGGGAGGGCGCAGATACGCAGTATTTT
TRBV29-1	.	TRBD1	TRBJ1-1	CSATGTEPIGNTEAFF	TGCAGCGCTACCGGGACAGAGCCCATTGGGAACACTGAAGCTTTCTTT
TRBV30	.	.	TRBJ1-2	CAWSIGYGYTF	TGTGCCTGGAGTATCGGCTATGGCTACACCTTC
TRBV30	.	.	TRBJ2-1	CAWSPDSRNEQFF	TGTGCCTGGAGTCCCGACAGCCGCAATGAGCAGTTCTTC
TRBV9	.	.	TRBJ2-5	CASSSTGTEETQYF	TGTGCCAGCAGCTCAACAGGGACGGAAGAGACCCAGTACTTC
TRBV29-1	.	.	TRBJ1-2	CSVEQGSNYGYTF	TGCAGCGTTGAGCAGGGTTCCAACTATGGCTACACCTTC
TRBV27	.	.	TRBJ1-5	CASSLGRGRNQPQHF	TGTGCCAGCAGTTTGGGAAGGGGTCGCAATCAGCCCCAGCATTTT
TRBV30	few	TRBD1	TRBJ2-1	CAGEGDRDYNEQFF	TGTGCCGGAGAGGGAGACAGGGACTACAATGAGCAGTTCTTC
TRBV5-1	.	.	TRBJ2-1	CASSLATENNEQFF	TGCGCCAGCAGCTTGGCCACGGAGAACAATGAGCAGTTCTTC
TRBV14	few	.	TRBJ1-1	CASSPTVGSEAFF	TGTGCCAGCAGCCCCACTGTGGGATCTGAAGCTTTCTTT
TRBV18	many	TRBD2	TRBJ2-1	CASSPGTTQSSYNEQFF	TGTGCCAGCTCACCCGGGACTACCCAGAGCTCCTACAATGAGCAGTTCTTC
TRBV29-1	.	.	TRBJ1-1	CSVEGGEHTEAFF	TGCAGCGTTGAAGGGGGAGAGCACACTGAAGCTTTCTTT
TRBV30	.	.	TRBJ2-5	CAWSPLEGSQYF	TGTGCCTGGAGTCCGCTTGAGGGGTCCCAGTACTTC
TRBV27	.	.	TRBJ2-5	CASSFGHLGAAQYF	TGTGCCAGCAGTTTCGGTCACCTGGGGGCGGCCCAGTACTTC
TRBV6-5	few	.	TRBJ2-1	CASSTSPRGYNEQFF	TGTGCCAGCAGTACGTCCCCGCGGGGTTACAATGAGCAGTTCTTC
TRBV30	few	.	TRBJ2-3	CAWSVGGTDTQYF	TGTGCCTGGAGCGTAGGGGGCACAGATACGCAGTATTTT
TRBV29-1	.	TRBD2	TRBJ2-2	CSVEGVTSGRRGELFF	TGCAGCGTTGAGGGAGTGACTAGCGGGAGACGCGGGGAGCTGTTTTTT
TRBV5-1	.	.	TRBJ2-7	CASAEGGLNEQYF	TGCGCCAGTGCGGAAGGGGGGCTCAACGAGCAGTACTTC
TRBV29-1	few	.	TRBJ2-1	CSVPTGRSYNEQFF	TGCAGCGTGCCAACAGGGAGGTCCTACAATGAGCAGTTCTTC
TRBV29-1	few	TRBD2	TRBJ2-1	CSVEGLAEYNEQFF	TGCAGCGTTGAGGGACTAGCGGAGTACAATGAGCAGTTCTTC
TRBV27	.	TRBD1	TRBJ2-5	CASSFGQAETQYF	TGTGCCAGCAGTTTCGGACAGGCAGAGACCCAGTACTTC
TRBV4-1	.	.	TRBJ2-5	CASSQDRGRGETQYF	TGCGCCAGCAGCCAAGATAGGGGACGAGGAGAGACCCAGTACTTC
TRBV27	.	TRBD2	TRBJ2-7	CASSLFPGGGTYEQYF	TGTGCCAGCAGTTTATTTCCGGGAGGGGGAACCTACGAGCAGTACTTC
TRBV20-1	.	.	TRBJ2-5	CSAPGGETQYF	TGCAGTGCCCCAGGAGGAGAGACCCAGTACTTC
TRBV29-1	.	.	TRBJ1-4	CSVEDRGRFDEKLFF	TGCAGCGTTGAAGATCGGGGGCGGTTTGATGAAAAACTGTTTTTT
TRBV29-1	.	.	TRBJ2-7	CSVEAEGQGAYEQYF	TGCAGCGTTGAAGCAGAGGGTCAGGGAGCCTACGAGCAGTACTTC
TRBV29-1	.	TRBD2	TRBJ2-1	CSVESGGWDEQFF	TGCAGCGTTGAAAGCGGGGGGTGGGATGAGCAGTTCTTC
TRBV28	.	.	TRBJ2-6	CASSTGYRANVLTF	TGTGCCAGCAGTACCGGATATCGGGCCAACGTCCTGACTTTC
TRBV13	.	TRBD1	TRBJ1-5	CASSLGQGSQPQHF	TGTGCCAGCAGCTTGGGACAGGGAAGTCAGCCCCAGCATTTT
TRBV7-2	.	.	TRBJ2-5	CASSPLFTQYF	TGTGCCAGCAGCCCCCTGTTTACCCAGTACTTC
TRBV29-1	few	.	TRBJ2-2	CSVEYWEGDTGELFF	TGCAGCGTTGAGTACTGGGAAGGCGACACCGGGGAGCTGTTTTTT
TRBV29-1	.	.	TRBJ1-2	CSVEGDGYTF	TGCAGCGTTGAAGGGGACGGCTACACCTTC
TRBV29-1	.	.	TRBJ1-1	CSVGYSEAFF	TGCAGCGTTGGCTATTCGGAAGCTTTCTTT